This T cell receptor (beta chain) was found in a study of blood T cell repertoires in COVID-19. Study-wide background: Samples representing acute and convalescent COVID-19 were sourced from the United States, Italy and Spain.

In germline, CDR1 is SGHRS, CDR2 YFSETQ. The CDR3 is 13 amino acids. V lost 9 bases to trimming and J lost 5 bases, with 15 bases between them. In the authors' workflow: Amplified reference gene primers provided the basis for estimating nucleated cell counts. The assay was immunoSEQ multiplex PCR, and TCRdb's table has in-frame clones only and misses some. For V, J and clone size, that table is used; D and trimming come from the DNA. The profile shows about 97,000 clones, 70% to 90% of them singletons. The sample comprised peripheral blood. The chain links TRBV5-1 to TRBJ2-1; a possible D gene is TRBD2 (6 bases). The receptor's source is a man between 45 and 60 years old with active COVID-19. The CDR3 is CATRERADNEQFF. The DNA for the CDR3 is TGCGCCACCCGGGAGCGGGCCGACAATGAGCAGTTCTTC.